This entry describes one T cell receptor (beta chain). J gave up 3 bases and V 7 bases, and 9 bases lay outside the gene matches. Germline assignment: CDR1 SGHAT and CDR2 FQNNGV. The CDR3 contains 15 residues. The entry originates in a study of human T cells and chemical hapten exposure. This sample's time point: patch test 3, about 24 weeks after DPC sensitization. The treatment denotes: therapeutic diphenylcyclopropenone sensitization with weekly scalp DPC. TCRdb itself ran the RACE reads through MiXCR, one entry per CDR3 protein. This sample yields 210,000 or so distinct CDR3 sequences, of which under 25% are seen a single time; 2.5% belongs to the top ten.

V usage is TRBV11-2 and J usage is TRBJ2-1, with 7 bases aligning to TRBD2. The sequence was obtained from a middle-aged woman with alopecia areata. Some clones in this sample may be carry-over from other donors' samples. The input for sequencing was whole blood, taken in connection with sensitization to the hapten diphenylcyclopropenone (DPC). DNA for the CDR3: TGTGCCAGCACCACAGATCCTAGCGGCTACAATGAGCAGTTCTTC. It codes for CASTTDPSGYNEQFF.